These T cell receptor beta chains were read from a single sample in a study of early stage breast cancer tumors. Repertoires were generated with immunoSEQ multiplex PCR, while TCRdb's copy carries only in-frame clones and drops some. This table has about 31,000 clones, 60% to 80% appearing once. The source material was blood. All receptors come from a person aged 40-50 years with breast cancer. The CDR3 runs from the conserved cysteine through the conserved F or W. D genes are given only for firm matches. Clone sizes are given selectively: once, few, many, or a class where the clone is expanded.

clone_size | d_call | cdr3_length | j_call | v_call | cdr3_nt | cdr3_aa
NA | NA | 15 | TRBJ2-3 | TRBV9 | TGTGCCAGCAGCCCCCACGAGGATAGCCCGGATACGCAGTATTTT | CASSPHEDSPDTQYF
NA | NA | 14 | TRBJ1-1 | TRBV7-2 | TGTGCCAGCAGCTTAGCGAGGACCGGGACAGAAGCTTTCTTT | CASSLARTGTEAFF
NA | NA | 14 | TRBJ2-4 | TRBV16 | TGTGCCAGCAGGGGACACCTTACCAAAAACATTCAGTACTTC | CASRGHLTKNIQYF
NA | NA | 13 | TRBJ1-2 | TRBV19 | TGTGCCAGTAGTATTGGTTCGGGGGATGGCTACACCTTC | CASSIGSGDGYTF
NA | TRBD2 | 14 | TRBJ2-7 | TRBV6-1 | TGTGCCAGCAGGACCGGGACTAGCGGCTACGAGCAGTACTTC | CASRTGTSGYEQYF
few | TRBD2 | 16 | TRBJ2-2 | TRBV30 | TGTGCCTGGAGTCACGGGACTAGCGGGAGGATCGGGGAGCTGTTTTTT | CAWSHGTSGRIGELFF
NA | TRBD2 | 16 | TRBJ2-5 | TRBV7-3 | TGTGCCAGCAGCTCAGGGAAAGCGGGAGGTAGAGAGACCCAGTACTTC | CASSSGKAGGRETQYF
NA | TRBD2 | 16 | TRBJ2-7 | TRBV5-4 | TGTGCCAGCAGCTTAGGTGCGGGAGGACTGCGCTACGAGCAGTACTTC | CASSLGAGGLRYEQYF
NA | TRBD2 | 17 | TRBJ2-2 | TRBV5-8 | TGTGCCAGCAGCAAGACTAGCGGGAGTTTCGACACCGGGGAGCTGTTTTTT | CASSKTSGSFDTGELFF
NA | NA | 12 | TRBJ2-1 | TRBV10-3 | TGTGCCATCAGTGCAGGGGTAAATGAGCAGTTCTTC | CAISAGVNEQFF
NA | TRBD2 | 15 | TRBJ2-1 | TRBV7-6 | TGTGCCAGCAGCTTAGGAGCGGGAGGTAGGGATGAGCAGTTCTTC | CASSLGAGGRDEQFF
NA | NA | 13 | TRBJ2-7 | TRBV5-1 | TGCGCCAGCGCCGTAGGACAGTCCTACGAGCAGTACTTC | CASAVGQSYEQYF
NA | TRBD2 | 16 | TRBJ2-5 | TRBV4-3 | TGCGCCAGCAGCCAAGAGGCACCTAGCGGGCGGGGGACCCAGTACTTC | CASSQEAPSGRGTQYF
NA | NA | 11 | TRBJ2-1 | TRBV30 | TGTGCCTGGGGGGGATACAATGAGCAGTTCTTC | CAWGGYNEQFF
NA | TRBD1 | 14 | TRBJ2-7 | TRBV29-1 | TGCAGCGTTATGCCCGGGACAGGGGCCTACGAGCAGTACTTC | CSVMPGTGAYEQYF
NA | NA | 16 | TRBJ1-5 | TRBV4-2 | TGTGCCAGCAGCCAAGATTTGGTTGTGCAAGGTCAGCCCCAGCATTTT | CASSQDLVVQGQPQHF
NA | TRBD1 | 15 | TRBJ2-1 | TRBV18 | TGTGCCAGCTCAAGTATGACAGGGGCGGACAATGAGCAGTTCTTC | CASSSMTGADNEQFF
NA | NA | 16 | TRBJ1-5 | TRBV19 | TGTGCCAGTAGTATAGATCCCGGTCGGGTGGAGCAGCCCCAGCATTTT | CASSIDPGRVEQPQHF
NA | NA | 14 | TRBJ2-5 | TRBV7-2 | TGTGCCAGCAGCTTAGCGGGACCTGATGCGACCCAGTACTTC | CASSLAGPDATQYF
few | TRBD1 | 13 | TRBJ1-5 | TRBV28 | TGTGCCAGCACCGGGACAGCCAATCAGCCCCAGCATTTT | CASTGTANQPQHF
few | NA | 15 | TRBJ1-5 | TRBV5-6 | TGTGCCAGCAGCCGACAGGAGACCGGCAATCAGCCCCAGCATTTT | CASSRQETGNQPQHF
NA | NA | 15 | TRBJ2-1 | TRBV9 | TGTGCCAGCAGCCCCGGGACGACCACCTACAATGAGCAGTTCTTC | CASSPGTTTYNEQFF
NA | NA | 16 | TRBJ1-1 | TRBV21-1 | TGTGCCAGCAGCAAAGCGGGGGACAGCCTGAACACTGAAGCTTTCTTT | CASSKAGDSLNTEAFF
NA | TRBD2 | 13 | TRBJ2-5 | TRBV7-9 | TGTGCCAGCAGCGCCTTAGCGGGAGAGACCCAGTACTTC | CASSALAGETQYF
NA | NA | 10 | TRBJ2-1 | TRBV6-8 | TGTGCCAGCAGCCTGTGGTCGCAGTTCTTC | CASSLWSQFF
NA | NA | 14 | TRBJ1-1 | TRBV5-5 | TGTGCCAGCAGCTACCGGACGGCGAACACTGAAGCTTTCTTT | CASSYRTANTEAFF
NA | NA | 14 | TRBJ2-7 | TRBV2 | TGTGCCAGCAGTGACAGGGATAGGATCTACGAGCAGTACTTC | CASSDRDRIYEQYF
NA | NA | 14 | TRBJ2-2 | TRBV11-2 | TGTGCCAGCAGCCTAAACTCGAACACCGGGGAGCTGTTTTTT | CASSLNSNTGELFF
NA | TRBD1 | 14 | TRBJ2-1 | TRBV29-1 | TGCAGCGCCTCAGGGACAGGGTGGGGCAATGAGCAGTTCTTC | CSASGTGWGNEQFF
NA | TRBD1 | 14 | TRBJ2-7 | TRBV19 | TGTGCCAGTAGTATTTCGACAGGGGCCTACGAGCAGTACTTC | CASSISTGAYEQYF
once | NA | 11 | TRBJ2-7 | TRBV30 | TGTGCCTGGAGTTCAACCTACGAGCAGTACTTC | CAWSSTYEQYF
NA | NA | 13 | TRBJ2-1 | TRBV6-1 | TGTGCCAGCATTAAGCCCGATGGGAATGAGCAGTTCTTC | CASIKPDGNEQFF
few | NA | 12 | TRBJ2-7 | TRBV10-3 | TGTGCCACCGCGACCCTGTCCTACGAGCAGTACTTC | CATATLSYEQYF
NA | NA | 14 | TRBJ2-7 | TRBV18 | TGTGCCAGCTCACCAAGACTAGACACCTACGAGCAGTACTTC | CASSPRLDTYEQYF
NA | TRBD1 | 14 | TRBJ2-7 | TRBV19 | TGTGCCAGTAGTATAAAGTCACAGGGGGGCGAGCAGTACTTC | CASSIKSQGGEQYF
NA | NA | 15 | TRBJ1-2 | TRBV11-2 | TGTGCCAGCAGCTTAGGGACAGCCCAAGAACGTGGCTACACCTTC | CASSLGTAQERGYTF
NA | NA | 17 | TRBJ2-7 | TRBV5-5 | TGTGCCAGCAGCTTGCGCTGGGGCGAGGTAATGACCTACGAGCAGTACTTC | CASSLRWGEVMTYEQYF
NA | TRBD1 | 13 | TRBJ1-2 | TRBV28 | TGTGCCAGCAGTCCAGGGGGCCCCTATGGCTACACCTTC | CASSPGGPYGYTF
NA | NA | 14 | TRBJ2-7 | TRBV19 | TGTGCCAGTAGTATTACCGGGATAAACTACGAGCAGTACTTC | CASSITGINYEQYF
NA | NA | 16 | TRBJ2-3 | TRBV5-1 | TGCGCCAGCAGCTTGGGGCAGGGCCGATTCACAGATACGCAGTATTTT | CASSLGQGRFTDTQYF
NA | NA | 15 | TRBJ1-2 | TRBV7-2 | TGTGCCAGCAGCTTCCCCCCGGCGACCAACTATGGCTACACCTTC | CASSFPPATNYGYTF
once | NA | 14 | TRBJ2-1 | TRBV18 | TGTGCCAGCTCACCAACGGGCAGTAACAATGAGCAGTTCTTC | CASSPTGSNNEQFF
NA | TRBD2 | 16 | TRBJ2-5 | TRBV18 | TGTGCCAGCTCACCCTCTTCACTAGCGGAACAAGAGACCCAGTACTTC | CASSPSSLAEQETQYF
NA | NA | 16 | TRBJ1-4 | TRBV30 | TGTGCCTGGAGTACTACAGGCTCCTCAACTAATGAAAAACTGTTTTTT | CAWSTTGSSTNEKLFF
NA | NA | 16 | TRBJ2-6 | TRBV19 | TGTGCCAGTAGTAGGGGACTGGTTTTAGGGGCCAACGTCCTGACTTTC | CASSRGLVLGANVLTF
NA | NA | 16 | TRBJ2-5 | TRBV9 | TGTGCCAGCAGCGTAGGAGGGAGTCGAAGGGAAGAAACCCAGTACTTC | CASSVGGSRREETQYF
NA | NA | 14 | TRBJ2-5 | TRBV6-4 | TGTGCCAGCCAGCCCGGGGGCGGATGGGAGACCCAGTACTTC | CASQPGGGWETQYF
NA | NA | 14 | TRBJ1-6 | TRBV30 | TGTGCCTGGAGCGACTTGGACGGGAATTCACCCCTCCACTTT | CAWSDLDGNSPLHF
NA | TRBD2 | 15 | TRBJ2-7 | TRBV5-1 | TGCGCCAGCAGCGAAACGGGACTAGCGAACTACGAGCAGTACTTC | CASSETGLANYEQYF
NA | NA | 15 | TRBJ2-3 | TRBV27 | TGTGCCAGCAGTTTAAGGCTAGCATTCACAGATACGCAGTATTTT | CASSLRLAFTDTQYF
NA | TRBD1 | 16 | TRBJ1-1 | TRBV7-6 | TGTGCCAGCAGCTTAGTACAGGGGAGGGGGAACACTGAAGCTTTCTTT | CASSLVQGRGNTEAFF